The next 19 T cell receptor beta chains were all read from a single sample in a study of long-term antiretroviral therapy in people with HIV. Sequencing relied on immunoSEQ assay v3.0, run at survey level. The data were produced by immunoSEQ multiplex PCR, yet TCRdb's version contains in-frame clones alone and is incomplete. This table holds fewer than 20,000 clones, approximately 81% found once. The input for sequencing was unsorted PBMCs, taken 0.6 years after starting antiretroviral therapy. Receptors were obtained from a woman between 18 and 29 years old with HIV.

V gene TRBV7-9 combines with J gene TRBJ2-6; TRBD1 matches at 7 bases. CDR3 length equals 17 residues. Germline CDR1 reads SEHNR; CDR2 reads FQNEAQ (reference sequence). J lost 0 bases, V lost 2 bases, and 4 bases had no gene match. The CDR3 sequence is CASSLQGGTSGANVLTF. CDR3 nucleotide sequence: TGTGCCAGCAGCTTACAAGGGGGCACCTCTGGGGCCAACGTCCTGACTTTC.

The chain has TRBV28 and TRBJ1-2, with D unresolved. The CDR3 covers 13 residues. From germline, CDR1 is MDHEN and CDR2 SYDVKM. V was shortened by 5 bases and J by 3 bases, with 10 bases between the two germline ends. CDR3 DNA: TGTGCCAGCAGTCCGAACACCGACTATGGCTACACCTTC. Translation: CASSPNTDYGYTF.

This chain uses TRBV9 with TRBJ2-2; D remains unclear. The length of the CDR3 is 14 residues. Germline CDR1 SGDLS, CDR2 YYNGEE. Trimming cost V 0 bases and J 0 bases, with 3 bases left between them. The CDR3 bases are TGTGCCAGCAGCGTAGTATCGAACACCGGGGAGCTGTTTTTT. Its translation is CASSVVSNTGELFF.

The rearrangement links TRBV9 to TRBJ1-2; no definite D call. Germline V lookup: CDR1 SGDLS, CDR2 YYNGEE. This CDR3 is built from 12 residues. The V end lost 4 bases, the J end lost 6 bases, and 10 bases lay between the germline ends. CDR3 DNA: TGTGCCAGCAGCTCAGAGTCCCATGGCTACACCTTC. It specifies CASSSESHGYTF.

The chain is built from TRBV9 and TRBJ2-6, with TRBD2 as a possible D gene (5 bases). This CDR3 region has 18 residues. Germline lookup yields CDR1 SGDLS and CDR2 YYNGEE. The V end lost 0 bases, the J end lost 0 bases, and 13 bases lay between the germline ends. CDR3 protein: CASSVERDLLSGANVLTF. In DNA, the CDR3 is TGTGCCAGCAGCGTAGAACGGGATCTTCTCTCTGGGGCCAACGTCCTGACTTTC.

This chain links TRBV5-1 with TRBJ2-3; D may be TRBD2 (5 bases). V lost 0 bases and J 3 bases, leaving 17 bases between the germline ends. Germline CDR1 and CDR2: SGHRS and YFSETQ. The CDR3 is 17 amino acids. The CDR3 DNA reads as TGCGCCAGCAGCTTGGCGCGCGACCGGACGGGGACAGATACGCAGTATTTT. The encoded protein is CASSLARDRTGTDTQYF.

The CDR3 sequence: CAIPGQGLDEQYF. CDR3 DNA sequence: TGTGCCATCCCTGGACAGGGACTAGACGAGCAGTACTTC. J is TRBJ2-7 and V is TRBV10-3, with D possibly being TRBD1 or TRBD2 (8 bases each). Trimming shortened V by 8 bases and J by 5 bases, and 16 bases separated the two germline ends. The CDR3 sequence is 13 residues long. CDR1 ENHRY and CDR2 SYGVKD come from the germline V gene.

CDR3: CASGPGSYNEQFF. CDR3 bases: TGTGCCAGCGGTCCAGGCTCCTACAATGAGCAGTTCTTC. This sequence joins TRBV2 and TRBJ2-1; no clear D. The CDR3 is made up of 13 amino acids. Trimming left V 8 bases short and J 0 bases short, with 8 bases between. Germline V CDR1 and CDR2: SNHLY, FYNNEI. Together with reference TRBV2 and TRBJ2-1, the CDR3 gives the full variable domain: EPEVTQTPSHQVTQMGQEVILRCVPISNHLYFYWYRQILGQKVEFLVSFYNNEISEKSEIFDDQFSVERPDGSNFTLKIRSTKLEDSAMYFCASGPGSYNEQFFGPGTRLTVL.

The genes are TRBV7-2 and TRBJ2-2; the D gene is possibly TRBD2 (5 bases). The CDR3 is 14 amino acids. The V end was cut by 5 bases, the J end by 5 bases, with 12 bases between. In germline, CDR1 is SGHTA, CDR2 FQGNSA. The CDR3 bases are TGTGCCAGCAGCCTGTGGCTAGCAACCGGGGAGCTGTTTTTT. This gives the protein CASSLWLATGELFF.

This clone was detected once. The DNA for the CDR3 is TGTGCCAGCAGTCTCCGACCCCCCCTCGGACAGTACTTC. It codes for CASSLRPPLGQYF. The V gene is TRBV28, the J gene TRBJ2-7, with unresolved D. Germline V lookup: CDR1 MDHEN, CDR2 SYDVKM. The length of the CDR3 is 13 residues. Trimming left V 5 bases short and J 10 bases short, with 18 bases between.

This chain connects TRBV5-6 to TRBJ2-7; D is ambiguous. Germline V lookup: CDR1 SGHDT, CDR2 YYEEEE. CDR3 size: 11 residues. Trimming left V 4 bases short and J 1 base short, with 3 bases between. The CDR3 loop reads CASSQSYEQYF. The CDR3 nucleotides are TGTGCCAGCAGCCAATCCTACGAGCAGTACTTC.

The genes are TRBV10-3 and TRBJ2-2; D is unresolved. V gave up 8 bases and J gave up 7 bases, with 11 bases separating them. CDR3 length: 12 amino acids. From germline, CDR1 is ENHRY and CDR2 SYGVKD. The CDR3 protein is CAIEAHNGELFF. Here the CDR3 DNA reads TGTGCCATCGAAGCACACAACGGGGAGCTGTTTTTT.

This chain joins TRBV18 and TRBJ2-7; 10 bases fit TRBD2. V shed 0 bases and J 3 bases; nucleotides not matched to a gene: 2. CDR1 and CDR2 (germline): KGHSH, LQKENI. This CDR3 contains 15 residues. The chain's CDR3 is CASSPPGLASYEQYF. The CDR3 nucleotides are TGTGCCAGCTCACCACCGGGACTAGCGAGCTACGAGCAGTACTTC.

This chain links TRBV6-5 with TRBJ2-3; 12 bases map to TRBD1. This CDR3 is built from 15 residues. With 2 bases clipped from V and 6 bases from J, the junction kept 3 bases outside the gene matches. CDR1 is MNHEY and CDR2 is SVGAGI in the germline V gene. CDR3 sequence: CASSYAGTGGDTQYF. CDR3 bases: TGTGCCAGCAGTTACGCCGGGACAGGGGGCGATACGCAGTATTTT.

V and J are TRBV5-1 and TRBJ2-2, with D perhaps matching TRBD2 (5 bases). The CDR3 totals 14 residues. Trimming stripped 0 bases from V and 7 bases from J, with 10 bases between. CDR1 is SGHRS, CDR2 YFSETQ, per germline. The CDR3 region has the DNA TGCGCCAGCAGCTTGGGCCGGGGTGGCGGGGAGCTGTTTTTT. This sequence encodes CASSLGRGGGELFF.

The chain links TRBV20-1 to TRBJ2-7, with D perhaps TRBD1 (6 bases). Trimming took 4 bases from V and 3 from J, leaving 7 bases between them. The CDR3 covers 11 residues. Germline CDR1 DFQATT, CDR2 SNEGSKA (reference sequence). The CDR3 DNA reads as TGCAGTGCTATACAGGGCTACGAGCAGTACTTC. Translated, it gives CSAIQGYEQYF.

V is TRBV2 and J is TRBJ1-3; D may be TRBD1 (5 bases). V lost 6 bases and J lost 2, with 14 bases in between. This CDR3 contains 15 residues. CDR1 and CDR2 from the germline V gene are SNHLY and FYNNEI. The CDR3: CASRKEGSPGNTIYF. DNA of the CDR3: TGTGCCAGCAGGAAGGAGGGGTCCCCTGGAAACACCATATATTTT. The full variable domain, with the rest looked up from reference TRBV2 and TRBJ1-3, is EPEVTQTPSHQVTQMGQEVILRCVPISNHLYFYWYRQILGQKVEFLVSFYNNEISEKSEIFDDQFSVERPDGSNFTLKIRSTKLEDSAMYFCASRKEGSPGNTIYFGEGSWLTVV.

The chain recombines TRBV6-5 with TRBJ1-4; D might be TRBD1 (5 bases). The CDR3 runs 14 residues. The V and J ends lost 6 bases and 3 bases respectively, with 11 bases between them. Germline V gene sequence: CDR1 MNHEY, CDR2 SVGAGI. CDR3 sequence: CASRVGTANEKLFF. In DNA, the CDR3 is TGTGCCAGCAGAGTCGGGACGGCTAATGAAAAACTGTTTTTT.

V gene TRBV11-1 combines with J gene TRBJ2-4; TRBD1 aligns across 10 bases. Trimming at V came to 5 bases and at J to 6 bases, leaving 10 bases not matched to a gene. Germline-derived CDR1 and CDR2 are SGHAT and FQDESV (reference sequence). The CDR3 totals 16 residues. The CDR3 here is CASSPHLGTGVNIQYF. CDR3 in DNA: TGTGCCAGCAGCCCCCACCTGGGGACAGGGGTAAACATTCAGTACTTC.